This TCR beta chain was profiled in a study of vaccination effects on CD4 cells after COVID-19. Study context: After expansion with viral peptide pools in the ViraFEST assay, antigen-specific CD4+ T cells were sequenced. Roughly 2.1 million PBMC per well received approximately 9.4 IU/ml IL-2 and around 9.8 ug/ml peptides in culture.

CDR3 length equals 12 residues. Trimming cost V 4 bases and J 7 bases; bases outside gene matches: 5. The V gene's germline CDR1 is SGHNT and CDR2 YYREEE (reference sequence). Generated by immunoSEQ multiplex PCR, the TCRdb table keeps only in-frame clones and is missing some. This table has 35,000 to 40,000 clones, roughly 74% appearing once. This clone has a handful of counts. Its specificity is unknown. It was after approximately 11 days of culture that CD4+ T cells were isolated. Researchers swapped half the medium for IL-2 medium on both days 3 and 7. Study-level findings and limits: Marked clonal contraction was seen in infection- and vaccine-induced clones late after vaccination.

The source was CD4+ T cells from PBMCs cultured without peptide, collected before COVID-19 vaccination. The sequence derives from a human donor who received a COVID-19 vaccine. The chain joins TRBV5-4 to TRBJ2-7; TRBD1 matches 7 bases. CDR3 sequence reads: CASSHDRVEQYF. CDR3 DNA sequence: TGTGCCAGCAGCCACGACAGGGTTGAGCAGTACTTC.